The source of this T cell receptor (beta chain) is a study of long-term antiretroviral therapy in people with HIV. The study, taken as a whole, reports: ART was followed by higher diversity that remained below transplant donor controls. It was observed that HIV repertoires exhibited narrower CDR3 length ranges than controls.

Sequencing relied on immunoSEQ assay v3.0, run at survey level. The study targeted about 40,000-50,000 T-cell genomes per sample in sequencing. Only in-frame clones appear in the TCRdb table, and some are missing; sequencing was by immunoSEQ multiplex PCR. The repertoire holds about 39,000 clones, around 85% seen once, with 4% in the top ten. Trimming cost V 4 bases and J 7 bases, with 11 bases left between them. This CDR3 is built from 14 residues. The germline V gene has CDR1 WNHNN and CDR2 SYGVQD (reference sequence). There was at least one pre-ART PBMC sample for each donor, plus at least two post-ART PBMC samples. Concerning this clone: The antigen is undetermined.

This chain joins TRBV10-1 and TRBJ1-6; D possibly corresponds to TRBD1 (6 bases). This sample comprised unsorted PBMCs, obtained 1.2 years after starting antiretroviral therapy. This receptor was taken from a woman aged 45-60 years with HIV. Written as DNA, the CDR3 is TGCGCCAGCAGTGTAGGGGGTTTGAATTCACCCCTCCACTTT. It translates to CASSVGGLNSPLHF.